One sample yielded the 13 T cell receptor beta chains listed below, sequenced in a study of blood T cell repertoires in COVID-19. Some clones are missing from TCRdb's copy, which holds only in-frame ones; the method was immunoSEQ multiplex PCR. The table records a few hundred thousand clones, around four fifths of them present only once. Sequenced sample: PBMCs or T cells enriched from blood (not recorded which). The source is a woman aged 50 to 65 who had recovered from COVID-19.

The V gene is TRBV3-1 (or the pseudogene TRBV3-2), the J gene TRBJ2-1; 10 bases fit TRBD2. The CDR3 loop spans 17 amino acids. Losses at the gene ends were 2 bases for V and 0 bases for J; bases not matched to a gene: 4. Germline assignment: CDR1 LGHDT and CDR2 YNNKEL (reference sequence). In nucleotides, the CDR3 is TGTGCCAGCAGCCAAAAACCTAGCGGGAGCTCCTACAATGAGCAGTTCTTC. The encoded protein is CASSQKPSGSSYNEQFF.

The chain carries TRBV28 and TRBJ1-5; perhaps TRBD1 as D (6 bases). The V end lost 3 bases, the J end lost 0 bases, and 12 bases lay between the germline ends. Germline V lookup: CDR1 MDHEN, CDR2 SYDVKM. This CDR3 spans 16 amino acids. CDR3 coding DNA: TGTGCCAGCAGTTTGGGGGCGCGGTATAGCAATCAGCCCCAGCATTTT. Its translation is CASSLGARYSNQPQHF.

The rearrangement joins TRBV7-9 to TRBJ2-7; 8 positions match TRBD2. V dropped 6 bases and J dropped 9; count of bases not matched to a gene: 16. This CDR3 has 15 residues. Germline values: CDR1 SEHNR, CDR2 FQNEAQ (reference sequence). The CDR3: CASSRGGGTNNRQYF. CDR3 nucleotides: TGTGCCAGCAGTCGCGGCGGGGGGACTAACAACAGGCAGTACTTC. The full variable domain, in which reference TRBV7-9 and TRBJ2-7 provide the parts outside the CDR3, is DTGVSQNPRHKITKRGQNVTFRCDPISEHNRLYWYRQTLGQGPEFLTYFQNEAQLEKSRLLSDRFSAERPKGSFSTLEIQRTEQGDSAMYLCASSRGGGTNNRQYFGPGTRLTVT.

The chain carries TRBV1 and TRBJ2-7; TRBD2 reflects the table's D call only, with no check against the DNA. TRBV1 is assigned pseudogene status. The CDR3 consists of 22 residues. The CDR3 sequence is CTSSQGSGPYPTSGGQSYEQYF. CDR3 in DNA: TGCACCAGCAGCCAGGGGTCGGGACCGTACCCCACTAGCGGAGGTCAGTCCTACGAGCAGTACTTC.

In the case of this clone: This sample includes further DNA sequences coding for the same CDR3. V is TRBV10-3 and J is TRBJ2-2; 9 positions agree with TRBD1. From germline, CDR1 is ENHRY and CDR2 SYGVKD. Trimming cost V 6 bases and J 4 bases; bases outside gene matches: 15. The CDR3 is made up of 18 amino acids. The CDR3: CAISPRGRGQGSTGELFF. CDR3 nucleotide sequence: TGTGCCATCAGCCCCAGAGGGCGGGGACAGGGTAGCACCGGGGAGCTGTTTTTT.

CDR3 in amino acids: CASSLAPGDGYTF. DNA of the CDR3: TGTGCCAGCAGTTTAGCTCCAGGGGATGGCTACACCTTC. The chain is built from TRBV12-3 or TRBV12-4 and TRBJ1-2; D is possibly TRBD1 (6 bases). The CDR3 loop spans 13 amino acids. V lost 0 bases and J 6 bases, leaving 8 bases between the germline ends.

The CDR3 sequence is CASRFGNTEAFF. CDR3 coding DNA: TGTGCCAGCAGATTCGGGAACACTGAAGCTTTCTTT. The genes are TRBV2 and TRBJ1-1; D not certain. Trimming removed 6 bases at V and 1 base at J, with 6 bases between. Germline CDR1 and CDR2: SNHLY and FYNNEI. This CDR3 has 12 residues.

J is TRBJ2-5 and V is TRBV5-6; 9 nucleotides agree with TRBD2. The CDR3 has 14 residues. Per the germline V gene, CDR1 is SGHDT and CDR2 is YYEEEE. Trimming took 4 bases from V and 4 from J; bases not matched to a gene: 5. DNA for the CDR3: TGTGCCAGCAGCCTTCAAGCGGGGGGAGAGACCCAGTACTTC. Translation: CASSLQAGGETQYF.

This clone has only one observation. The chain uses TRBV29-1 and TRBJ1-1, with a tentative D call TRBD1 (6 bases). Trimming stripped 5 bases from V and 2 bases from J, with 15 bases between. There are 14 residues in the CDR3. Germline CDR1 and CDR2: SQVTM and ANQGSEA. In DNA form, the CDR3 reads TGCAGCGTTCTTACAGACAGGACAAACACTGAAGCTTTCTTT. Translation gives CSVLTDRTNTEAFF.

The rearrangement links TRBV5-6 to TRBJ1-6, with 7 bases that match TRBD1. V was pared by 4 bases and J by 6 bases, with 4 bases of the junction left unmatched. The CDR3 sequence is 14 residues long. Germline V gene sequence: CDR1 SGHDT, CDR2 YYEEEE. In DNA form, the CDR3 reads TGTGCCAGCAGCCCGGGACAGCCTAATTCACCCCTCCACTTT. Its protein is CASSPGQPNSPLHF.

This clone was counted between two and nine times. This rearrangement joins TRBV15 to TRBJ1-4; D uncertain. The CDR3 is 17 residues long. V lost 2 bases and J lost 5, with 18 bases in between. In germline, CDR1 is LNHNV, CDR2 YYDKDF (reference sequence). The CDR3 protein is CATSRRGPALSNEKLFF. CDR3 sequence (DNA): TGTGCCACCAGCAGAAGAGGTCCAGCCCTATCGAATGAAAAACTGTTTTTT.

The V gene is TRBV6-6, the J gene TRBJ1-3, with 7 bases aligning to TRBD1. Germline lookup yields CDR1 MNHNY and CDR2 SVGAGI (reference sequence). CDR3 length: 21 amino acids. The trim removed 6 bases at V and 0 bases at J, leaving 23 bases unmatched. CDR3 sequence: CASSRRKGQHSETLSGNTIYF. The CDR3 region has the DNA TGTGCCAGCAGCCGCAGGAAGGGACAGCACAGCGAGACCCTCTCTGGAAACACCATATATTTT.

In its sample, this clone was seen once. The rearrangement links TRBV5-1 to TRBJ1-4, with TRBD1 matching 7 bases. J lost 4 bases, V lost 0 bases, and 6 bases had no gene match. Germline CDR1 SGHRS, CDR2 YFSETQ. This CDR3 spans 16 amino acids. The CDR3, as DNA: TGCGCCAGCAGCTTGGGCCAACAGGGGATTAATGAAAAACTGTTTTTT. This encodes CASSLGQQGINEKLFF.